This TCR beta chain was found in a study of blood T cells in healthy people across ages. General observations from the study: Naive and antigen-experienced cells could not be conclusively compared, given unsorted PBMCs.

Concerning this clonotype: Its target is not known.

The germline V gene has CDR1 SGHKS and CDR2 YYEKEE (reference sequence). Losses at the gene ends were 3 bases for V and 4 bases for J; bases not matched to a gene: 12. The CDR3 consists of 16 residues. The second PCR ran about 6 to 11 cycles with a sample-barcoded 5' primer and J-beta primers. Any given sample supplied a minimum of 2.5 million CDR3-containing paired-end reads. Each CDR3 protein gets one entry after TCRdb re-called the 5' RACE reads with MiXCR. This table has about 570,000 distinct CDR3 sequences, 25% to 30% appearing once. This chain connects TRBV5-5 to TRBJ2-5; 7 bases match TRBD1. The TCR sequence derives from a woman in her seventies in good health. The sample taken for sequencing was blood. The CDR3 sequence is CASSSWGIYRGETQYF. DNA of the CDR3: TGTGCCAGCAGCTCTTGGGGGATCTACAGGGGAGAGACCCAGTACTTC.